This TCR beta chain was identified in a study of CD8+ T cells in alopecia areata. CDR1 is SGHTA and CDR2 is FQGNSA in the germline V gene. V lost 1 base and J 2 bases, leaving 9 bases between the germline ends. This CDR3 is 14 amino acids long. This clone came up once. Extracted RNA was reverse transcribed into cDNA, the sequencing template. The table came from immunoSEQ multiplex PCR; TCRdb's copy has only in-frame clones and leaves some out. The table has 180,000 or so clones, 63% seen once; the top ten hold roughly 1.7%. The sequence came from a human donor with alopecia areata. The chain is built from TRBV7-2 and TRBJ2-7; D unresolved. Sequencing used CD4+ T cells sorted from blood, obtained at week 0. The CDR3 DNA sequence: TGTGCCAGCAGCTTAGTGGGCAGGACCTACGAGCAGTACTTC. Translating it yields CASSLVGRTYEQYF.